This TCR beta chain originates from a study of T cells after yellow fever vaccination. Findings and limits, study-wide: The presence of abundant clonotypes contaminating from the bulk population was possible in FACS-sorted repertoires.

The 5'RACE template-switching step produced TCR cDNA and added a universal primer site and UMIs. TCRdb itself ran the 5' RACE reads through MiXCR, one entry per CDR3 protein. The sample lists a few hundred thousand distinct CDR3 sequences; 6.7% were seen once. Note on this clonotype: Its antigen is unknown.

The TCR comes from a man younger than 45 who received the YFV17D yellow fever vaccine. Sequencing was performed on CD4+ T cells sorted from PBMCs, taken on the day of the yellow fever booster vaccination.

The CDR3 here is CASSQVSGLGNQPQHF. The CDR3 region has the DNA TGCGCCAGCAGCCAAGTTTCGGGACTGGGTAATCAGCCCCAGCATTTT. This rearrangement joins TRBV4-1 to TRBJ1-5, with D tentatively TRBD1 (5 bases). Trimming pared 1 base from V and 4 bases from J, leaving 14 bases between. Germline assignment: CDR1 MGHRA and CDR2 YSYEKL. This CDR3 contains 16 residues.